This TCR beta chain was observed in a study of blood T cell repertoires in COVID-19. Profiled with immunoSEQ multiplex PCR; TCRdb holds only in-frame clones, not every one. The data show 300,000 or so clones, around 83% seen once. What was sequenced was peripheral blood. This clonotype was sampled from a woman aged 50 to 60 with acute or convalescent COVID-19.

Here the CDR3 reads CAWSEQGYEQYF. The CDR3 region has the DNA TGTGCCTGGAGTGAACAGGGGTACGAGCAGTACTTC. The chain joins TRBV30 to TRBJ2-7; 7 nucleotides line up with TRBD1. This CDR3 is 12 amino acids long. V lost 1 base and J lost 4; bases outside the gene matches: 1. Germline V lookup: CDR1 GTSNPN, CDR2 SVGIG (reference sequence).